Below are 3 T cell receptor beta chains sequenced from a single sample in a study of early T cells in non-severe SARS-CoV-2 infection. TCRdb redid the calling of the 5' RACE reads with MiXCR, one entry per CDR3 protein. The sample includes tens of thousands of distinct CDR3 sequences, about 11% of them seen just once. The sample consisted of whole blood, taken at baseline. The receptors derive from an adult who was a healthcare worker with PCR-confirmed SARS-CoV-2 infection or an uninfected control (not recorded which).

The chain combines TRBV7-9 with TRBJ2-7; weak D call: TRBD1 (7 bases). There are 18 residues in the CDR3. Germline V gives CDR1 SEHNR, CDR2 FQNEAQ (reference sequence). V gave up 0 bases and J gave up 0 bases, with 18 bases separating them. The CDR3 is CASSLAPGGDRISYEQYF. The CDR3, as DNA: TGTGCCAGCAGCTTAGCGCCTGGAGGGGACAGAATCTCCTACGAGCAGTACTTC.

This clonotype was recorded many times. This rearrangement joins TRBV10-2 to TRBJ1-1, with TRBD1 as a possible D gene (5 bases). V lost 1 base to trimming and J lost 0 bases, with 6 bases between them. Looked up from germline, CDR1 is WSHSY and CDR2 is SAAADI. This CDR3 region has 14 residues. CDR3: CASSEWGVNTEAFF. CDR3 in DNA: TGCGCCAGCAGTGAGTGGGGGGTGAACACTGAAGCTTTCTTT.

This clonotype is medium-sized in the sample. In DNA form, the CDR3 reads TGTGCCAGCAGTGAATCGGAGCGTAGGAATGAGCAGTTCTTC. Translating it yields CASSESERRNEQFF. The genes are TRBV6-4 and TRBJ2-1; D ambiguous. Trimming cost V 3 bases and J 7 bases, with 13 bases left between them. Germline CDR1 MRHNA, CDR2 SNTAGT. The CDR3 extends over 14 amino acids.